This T cell receptor (beta chain) originates from a study of human T cells and chemical hapten exposure. In the study overall: During the approximately 23-week study period, patients had diphenylcyclopropenone applied to the scalp every week. The study's findings and limits: Relative to controls, expanded TCRs formed significantly more large CDR3 similarity clusters.

Indicated time point: pre-sensitization, week 0. The treatment: therapeutic diphenylcyclopropenone sensitization with weekly scalp DPC. Total RNA was isolated from whole blood that had not been fractionated. In the case of this clonotype: Its matching antigen is unknown.

CDR3 length equals 15 residues. Deletions cut 1 base from V and 4 bases from J, with 14 bases between. Germline values: CDR1 SGHKS, CDR2 YYEKEE (reference sequence). The library attached unique molecular identifiers to individual cDNA molecules. MiXCR, run by TCRdb on the RACE reads, gives a single entry per CDR3 protein. The sample yields tens of thousands of distinct CDR3 sequences, 8.5% to 10% seen once. The source of this sequence is a woman aged 25-40 years with alopecia areata. Some clones in this sample may be carry-over from other donors' samples. Sequencing was performed on whole blood, taken in connection with sensitization to the hapten diphenylcyclopropenone (DPC). J is TRBJ2-5 and V is TRBV5-5; no clear D. DNA of the CDR3: TGTGCCAGCAGCTTGTCTATATCCGGTCGAGAGACCCAGTACTTC. This encodes CASSLSISGRETQYF.